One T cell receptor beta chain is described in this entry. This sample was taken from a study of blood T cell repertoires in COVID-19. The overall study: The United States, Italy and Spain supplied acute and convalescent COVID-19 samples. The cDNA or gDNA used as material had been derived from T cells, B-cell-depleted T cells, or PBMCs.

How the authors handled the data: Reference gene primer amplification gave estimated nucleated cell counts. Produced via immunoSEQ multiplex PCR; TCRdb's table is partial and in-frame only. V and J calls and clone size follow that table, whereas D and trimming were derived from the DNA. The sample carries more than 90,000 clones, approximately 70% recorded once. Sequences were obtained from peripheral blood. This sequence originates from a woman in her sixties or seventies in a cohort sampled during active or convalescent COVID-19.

CDR3 sequence: CASSLRAGLREQYF. CDR3 nucleotide sequence: TGTGCCAGCAGCTTGAGGGCAGGGCTCCGCGAGCAGTACTTC. The gene calls are TRBV5-6 and TRBJ2-7; tentatively, D is TRBD1 (5 bases). CDR3 length: 14 amino acids. V lost 1 base and J 6 bases, leaving 14 bases between the germline ends. Looked up from germline, CDR1 is SGHDT and CDR2 is YYEEEE.